This is a list of T cell receptor beta chains from one sample in a study of CD8 T cells in Susac syndrome. MiXCR, applied by TCRdb to the immunoSEQ multiplex PCR reads, yields one record per CDR3 protein. The sample lists roughly 89,000 distinct CDR3 sequences, 90% to 97% occurring once. Sequenced sample: CD8+ T cells from PBMCs. These receptors came from a human donor with Susac syndrome. CDR3s include the opening cysteine and the closing phenylalanine or tryptophan. Each record gives: CDR3 DNA, CDR3 protein, CDR3 length, V gene, D gene, J gene, clone size. A D gene is named only where the DNA matches it firmly. Size values are once, few and many counts, or a class for expanded clones, and some rows have none.

CDR3 DNA: TGTGCCAGCAGCTGGCGACAGGGGAGAACGGGAACTGAAGCTTTCTTT
CDR3 protein: CASSWRQGRTGTEAFF
CDR3 length: 16
V gene: TRBV7-2
D gene: TRBD1
J gene: TRBJ1-1
clone size: NA

CDR3 DNA: TGTGCCAGCAGCTTGGCCGGCCTAGCGGGGGCCTCCTACAATGAGCAGTTCTTC
CDR3 protein: CASSLAGLAGASYNEQFF
CDR3 length: 18
V gene: TRBV5-6
D gene: TRBD2
J gene: TRBJ2-1
clone size: NA

CDR3 DNA: TGCAGTGCTCTCCCTCAGACTAGCGGGAGGTTCTACGAGCAGTACTTC
CDR3 protein: CSALPQTSGRFYEQYF
CDR3 length: 16
V gene: TRBV20-1
D gene: TRBD2
J gene: TRBJ2-7
clone size: NA

CDR3 DNA: TGTGCCAGCAGTTTAGGGCAGGGGACCTACAATGAGCAGTTCTTC
CDR3 protein: CASSLGQGTYNEQFF
CDR3 length: 15
V gene: TRBV27
D gene: NA
J gene: TRBJ2-1
clone size: NA

CDR3 DNA: TGTGCCAGCAGCCCGACCCTAAACACCGGGGAGCTGTTTTTT
CDR3 protein: CASSPTLNTGELFF
CDR3 length: 14
V gene: TRBV12-3/TRBV12-4
D gene: NA
J gene: TRBJ2-2
clone size: NA

CDR3 DNA: TGTGCCAGCAGCCCCGAGGGTTTCACAGATACGCAGTATTTT
CDR3 protein: CASSPEGFTDTQYF
CDR3 length: 14
V gene: TRBV14
D gene: NA
J gene: TRBJ2-3
clone size: NA

CDR3 DNA: TGTGCCAGCGAAGCCGGGACAGGGAACACCGGGGAGCTGTTTTTT
CDR3 protein: CASEAGTGNTGELFF
CDR3 length: 15
V gene: TRBV7-3
D gene: TRBD1
J gene: TRBJ2-2
clone size: NA

CDR3 DNA: TGTGCCAGCAGCGTCAGGGGGGAGAACACCGGGGAGCTGTTTTTT
CDR3 protein: CASSVRGENTGELFF
CDR3 length: 15
V gene: TRBV9
D gene: NA
J gene: TRBJ2-2
clone size: NA

CDR3 DNA: TGTGCCAGTGGGGGGAACACCTACGAGCAGTACTTC
CDR3 protein: CASGGNTYEQYF
CDR3 length: 12
V gene: TRBV6-2/TRBV6-3
D gene: NA
J gene: TRBJ2-7
clone size: NA

CDR3 DNA: TGTGCCATCAGTGAACCCATTAACTATGGCTACACCTTC
CDR3 protein: CAISEPINYGYTF
CDR3 length: 13
V gene: TRBV10-3
D gene: NA
J gene: TRBJ1-2
clone size: NA

CDR3 DNA: TGTGCCAGCAGCTACGCACTGGACAGAATGAACACTGAAGCTTTCTTT
CDR3 protein: CASSYALDRMNTEAFF
CDR3 length: 16
V gene: TRBV6-2/TRBV6-3
D gene: NA
J gene: TRBJ1-1
clone size: NA

CDR3 DNA: TGTGCCAGCAGTGTTGCGAATGAGCAGTTCTTC
CDR3 protein: CASSVANEQFF
CDR3 length: 11
V gene: TRBV2
D gene: NA
J gene: TRBJ2-1
clone size: NA

CDR3 DNA: TGTGCCAGCAGTTTTGCAGAGACTGCCGAAGAGACCCAGTACTTC
CDR3 protein: CASSFAETAEETQYF
CDR3 length: 15
V gene: TRBV2
D gene: NA
J gene: TRBJ2-5
clone size: NA

CDR3 DNA: TGCGCCAGCAGCCAGCCCGGTGACGAGCAGTTCTTC
CDR3 protein: CASSQPGDEQFF
CDR3 length: 12
V gene: TRBV4-3
D gene: NA
J gene: TRBJ2-1
clone size: NA

CDR3 DNA: TGTGCCAGCTCACCACGGCTTGGGACAGGGCCCAACACTGAAGCTTTCTTT
CDR3 protein: CASSPRLGTGPNTEAFF
CDR3 length: 17
V gene: TRBV18
D gene: TRBD1
J gene: TRBJ1-1
clone size: NA

CDR3 DNA: TGTGCCAGCAGCTCCCTCCGGGGGGCAGGTTTCAATGAGCAGTTCTTC
CDR3 protein: CASSSLRGAGFNEQFF
CDR3 length: 16
V gene: TRBV7-8
D gene: NA
J gene: TRBJ2-1
clone size: NA

CDR3 DNA: TGTGCCAGCAGCCAACCACCCATGGACAGGGCCAATGAGCAGTTCTTC
CDR3 protein: CASSQPPMDRANEQFF
CDR3 length: 16
V gene: TRBV14
D gene: TRBD1
J gene: TRBJ2-1
clone size: NA

CDR3 DNA: TGTGCCAGTAGTACACAGGGGGCTGGGCATCAGCCCCAGCATTTT
CDR3 protein: CASSTQGAGHQPQHF
CDR3 length: 15
V gene: TRBV19
D gene: TRBD1
J gene: TRBJ1-5
clone size: NA

CDR3 DNA: TGTGCCAGCACCCTGACAAGGACCTACAATGAGCAGTTCTTC
CDR3 protein: CASTLTRTYNEQFF
CDR3 length: 14
V gene: TRBV12-3/TRBV12-4
D gene: NA
J gene: TRBJ2-1
clone size: NA

CDR3 DNA: TGTGCCAGCAGTGGAAGGGAGCAGTACTTC
CDR3 protein: CASSGREQYF
CDR3 length: 10
V gene: TRBV2
D gene: NA
J gene: TRBJ2-7
clone size: NA

CDR3 DNA: TGTGCCAGCAGCAGGGAGGGACAGAGTAACGAGCAGTACTTC
CDR3 protein: CASSREGQSNEQYF
CDR3 length: 14
V gene: TRBV3-1
D gene: NA
J gene: TRBJ2-7
clone size: NA

CDR3 DNA: TGTGCCACAAACAGGGGGCTGAGCTCTGGGGCCAACGTCCTGACTTTC
CDR3 protein: CATNRGLSSGANVLTF
CDR3 length: 16
V gene: TRBV10-3
D gene: TRBD1
J gene: TRBJ2-6
clone size: NA

CDR3 DNA: TGTGCCAGCAGCCTGACTAGCGGGGACGGGGAGCTGTTTTTT
CDR3 protein: CASSLTSGDGELFF
CDR3 length: 14
V gene: TRBV27
D gene: TRBD2
J gene: TRBJ2-2
clone size: NA

CDR3 DNA: TGCAGTGCTAGAGACCGAACTAGCGGGAGATACGAGCAGTACTTC
CDR3 protein: CSARDRTSGRYEQYF
CDR3 length: 15
V gene: TRBV20-1
D gene: TRBD2
J gene: TRBJ2-7
clone size: NA

CDR3 DNA: TGTGCCAGCAGTGCTGAACCGGGGGCCGCGTACAATGAGCAGTTCTTC
CDR3 protein: CASSAEPGAAYNEQFF
CDR3 length: 16
V gene: TRBV2
D gene: NA
J gene: TRBJ2-1
clone size: NA

CDR3 DNA: TGCAGCGTTCGGACGGCACACTACGAGCAGTACTTC
CDR3 protein: CSVRTAHYEQYF
CDR3 length: 12
V gene: TRBV29-1
D gene: NA
J gene: TRBJ2-7
clone size: NA

CDR3 DNA: TGTGCCAGCGGTCAGGACCAAGAGACCCAGTACTTC
CDR3 protein: CASGQDQETQYF
CDR3 length: 12
V gene: TRBV28
D gene: NA
J gene: TRBJ2-5
clone size: NA

CDR3 DNA: TGTGCCAGCAGTTACTCGGGGGGAGGTACTGAAGCTTTCTTT
CDR3 protein: CASSYSGGGTEAFF
CDR3 length: 14
V gene: TRBV6-5
D gene: NA
J gene: TRBJ1-1
clone size: NA

CDR3 DNA: TGTGCCAGCAGCGTGAGAGCGGGAGACGTGACAGATACGCAGTATTTT
CDR3 protein: CASSVRAGDVTDTQYF
CDR3 length: 16
V gene: TRBV9
D gene: TRBD2
J gene: TRBJ2-3
clone size: NA

CDR3 DNA: TGCAGCGTTGGCACCTCCCCAGCAGCCTACGAGCAGTACTTC
CDR3 protein: CSVGTSPAAYEQYF
CDR3 length: 14
V gene: TRBV29-1
D gene: NA
J gene: TRBJ2-7
clone size: once

CDR3 DNA: TGTGCCAGCAGCTTAATAGGAACAGGGGAAATCGAGCAGTACTTC
CDR3 protein: CASSLIGTGEIEQYF
CDR3 length: 15
V gene: TRBV7-9
D gene: TRBD1
J gene: TRBJ2-7
clone size: NA

CDR3 DNA: TGTGCCGGAGATGCTGGACAGTTCGACGAGCAGTACTTC
CDR3 protein: CAGDAGQFDEQYF
CDR3 length: 13
V gene: TRBV27
D gene: NA
J gene: TRBJ2-7
clone size: NA

CDR3 DNA: TGCAGCGTTAGGACAGGGGTCACCTACGAGCAGTACTTC
CDR3 protein: CSVRTGVTYEQYF
CDR3 length: 13
V gene: TRBV29-1
D gene: TRBD1
J gene: TRBJ2-7
clone size: NA

CDR3 DNA: TGTGCCAGCAGCCCAGGTTTCACTGGGGGGTGGACCGAGCAGTTCTTC
CDR3 protein: CASSPGFTGGWTEQFF
CDR3 length: 16
V gene: TRBV3-1
D gene: NA
J gene: TRBJ2-1
clone size: NA

CDR3 DNA: TGTGCCAGCACCAATGGGGACAGGGGGTTGAACACTGAAGCTTTCTTT
CDR3 protein: CASTNGDRGLNTEAFF
CDR3 length: 16
V gene: TRBV7-9
D gene: TRBD1
J gene: TRBJ1-1
clone size: NA

CDR3 DNA: TGTGCCAGCAGTGCCTCCCCGGGACAGGGTATTCGTGGCTACACCTTC
CDR3 protein: CASSASPGQGIRGYTF
CDR3 length: 16
V gene: TRBV27
D gene: TRBD1
J gene: TRBJ1-2
clone size: NA

CDR3 DNA: TGTGCCAGCAGTTTGGAACACACAACTAATGAAAAACTGTTTTTT
CDR3 protein: CASSLEHTTNEKLFF
CDR3 length: 15
V gene: TRBV6-5
D gene: NA
J gene: TRBJ1-4
clone size: once

CDR3 DNA: TGTGCCAGCAGCCCCCAACCCTACGAGCAGTACTTC
CDR3 protein: CASSPQPYEQYF
CDR3 length: 12
V gene: TRBV3-1
D gene: NA
J gene: TRBJ2-7
clone size: NA

CDR3 DNA: TGTGCCAGCTCGCAACCCGGACAGCCTATAGCCAAAAACATTCAGTACTTC
CDR3 protein: CASSQPGQPIAKNIQYF
CDR3 length: 17
V gene: TRBV18
D gene: NA
J gene: TRBJ2-4
clone size: NA

CDR3 DNA: TGCGCCAGCAGCCAACAGGGGGCCCTTGGGGATACGCAGTATTTT
CDR3 protein: CASSQQGALGDTQYF
CDR3 length: 15
V gene: TRBV4-3
D gene: TRBD1
J gene: TRBJ2-3
clone size: NA

CDR3 DNA: TGTGCCAGCAGCTCATGGGGGGGAGGCGAAGATACGCAGTATTTT
CDR3 protein: CASSSWGGGEDTQYF
CDR3 length: 15
V gene: TRBV9
D gene: TRBD2
J gene: TRBJ2-3
clone size: NA

CDR3 DNA: TGCGCCAGCAGCCAAGAGGCCCATGACAATCAGCCCCAGCATTTT
CDR3 protein: CASSQEAHDNQPQHF
CDR3 length: 15
V gene: TRBV4-3
D gene: NA
J gene: TRBJ1-5
clone size: NA

CDR3 DNA: TGCGCCAGCAGCCAAGTCCCAGGGAACCCCCATGGCTACACCTTC
CDR3 protein: CASSQVPGNPHGYTF
CDR3 length: 15
V gene: TRBV4-1
D gene: NA
J gene: TRBJ1-2
clone size: NA

CDR3 DNA: TGTGCCAGCAGTTACGCTGCTAGGTTCACAGATACGCAGTATTTT
CDR3 protein: CASSYAARFTDTQYF
CDR3 length: 15
V gene: TRBV6-5
D gene: NA
J gene: TRBJ2-3
clone size: NA

CDR3 DNA: TGTGCCAGCAGCTTAGGCGCGCGGGGCCAGGAGCAGTTCTTC
CDR3 protein: CASSLGARGQEQFF
CDR3 length: 14
V gene: TRBV7-9
D gene: NA
J gene: TRBJ2-1
clone size: NA

CDR3 DNA: TGTGCCAGCAGGGACAGTTACACTGAAGCTTTCTTT
CDR3 protein: CASRDSYTEAFF
CDR3 length: 12
V gene: TRBV7-9
D gene: NA
J gene: TRBJ1-1
clone size: NA

CDR3 DNA: TGCAGCGTGTCCGGGGGCTCCTACAATGAGCAGTTCTTC
CDR3 protein: CSVSGGSYNEQFF
CDR3 length: 13
V gene: TRBV29-1
D gene: NA
J gene: TRBJ2-1
clone size: NA

CDR3 DNA: TGTGCCAGCAGCTCCGGGACTAGCGGAACGTACTTC
CDR3 protein: CASSSGTSGTYF
CDR3 length: 12
V gene: TRBV6-2/TRBV6-3
D gene: TRBD2
J gene: TRBJ2-7
clone size: NA